Following are 21 T cell receptor beta chains from one sample sequenced in a study of chemoradiotherapy in HPV16-positive cancers. Sequencing used immunoSEQ multiplex PCR; TCRdb keeps in-frame clones, though not all of them. The table records several thousand clones, over 75% of them present only once. The sequences come from tumor tissue, collected from a patient who underwent chemoradiotherapy. Every receptor here comes from a human donor with HPV-associated anogenital cancer.

This sequence joins TRBV28 and TRBJ1-5, with a weak D call TRBD1 (5 bases). CDR1 and CDR2 (germline): MDHEN, SYDVKM. Trimming pared 6 bases from V and 1 base from J, leaving 19 bases between. The CDR3 length is 17 residues. CDR3 in amino acids: CASSPAWGRGSNQPQHF. CDR3 DNA sequence: TGTGCCAGCAGCCCCGCCTGGGGGAGGGGAAGCAATCAGCCCCAGCATTTT.

V is TRBV15 and J is TRBJ2-5; the match to TRBD2 covers 12 bases. With V trimmed by 2 bases and J by 2 bases, 6 bases remained unmatched. The CDR3 sequence is 17 residues long. The germline V gene encodes CDR1 LNHNV and CDR2 YYDKDF (reference sequence). CDR3 amino acids: CATSRPTTSGGQETQYF. The DNA of the CDR3 is TGTGCCACCAGCAGACCTACGACTAGCGGGGGACAAGAGACCCAGTACTTC.

The V gene is TRBV11-2, the J gene TRBJ2-4; 7 nucleotides line up with TRBD2. CDR1 and CDR2 (germline): SGHAT, FQNNGV. The CDR3 sequence is 18 residues long. V was pared by 5 bases and J by 2 bases, with 15 bases of the junction left unmatched. CDR3 loop: CASSTYGALAVSKNIQYF. In nucleotides, the CDR3 is TGTGCCAGCAGCACTTATGGGGCTCTAGCGGTTTCCAAAAACATTCAGTACTTC.

This chain links TRBV2 with TRBJ2-7, with D tentatively TRBD2 (5 bases). The CDR3 consists of 13 residues. Germline V gene data show CDR1 as SNHLY and CDR2 as FYNNEI. Trimming shortened V by 6 bases and J by 5 bases, and 14 bases separated the two germline ends. The CDR3 region has the DNA TGTGCCAGCAGCCGCGGGCCTTCGGACGAGCAGTACTTC. Translation gives CASSRGPSDEQYF.

The chain links TRBV28 to TRBJ1-2, with no clear D. Deletions cut 1 base from V and 8 bases from J, with 11 bases between. The CDR3 totals 13 residues. In germline, CDR1 is MDHEN, CDR2 SYDVKM. The CDR3 loop reads CASSLLWVGGYTF. CDR3 nucleotides: TGTGCCAGCAGTTTATTGTGGGTGGGAGGCTACACCTTC.

The J gene is TRBJ2-1, the V gene TRBV20-1, with D perhaps assigned TRBD1 or TRBD2 (5 bases each). This CDR3 has 11 residues. CDR1 DFQATT and CDR2 SNEGSKA come from the germline V gene (reference sequence). The CDR3 nucleotides read TGCAGCGGGGCGTTTTGGAATGAGCAGTTCTTC. It translates to CSGAFWNEQFF.

The CDR3 region has the DNA TGTGCCAGCAGCTTAGGAGGGTATGGGAACACAGATACGCAGTATTTT. Translation gives CASSLGGYGNTDTQYF. The gene calls are TRBV13 and TRBJ2-3; D unresolved. CDR3 length: 16 amino acids. The germline V and J ends were trimmed by 0 bases and 2 bases, with 12 bases remaining between them. Germline V gives CDR1 PRHDT, CDR2 FYEKMQ (reference sequence).

In this sample, this clone turned up once. The rearrangement joins TRBV6-5 to TRBJ1-1; D perhaps matches TRBD1 (5 bases). V was trimmed by 1 base and J by 1 base, leaving 10 bases between them. Germline CDR1 and CDR2: MNHEY and SVGAGI. This CDR3 contains 15 residues. CDR3 in DNA: TGTGCCAGCAGTTACTTAGGGGAGAAGAACACTGAAGCTTTCTTT. This translates into CASSYLGEKNTEAFF.

The rearrangement joins TRBV10-3 to TRBJ1-2; 8 bases map to TRBD1. CDR3 size: 13 residues. Germline values: CDR1 ENHRY, CDR2 SYGVKD. With 8 bases clipped from V and 2 bases from J, the junction kept 4 bases outside the gene matches. For the CDR3, the DNA is TGTGCCATCTGGCAGGGGGCAAACTATGGCTACACCTTC. Protein product: CAIWQGANYGYTF.

This clone was seen more than once but under ten times. The chain links TRBV5-1 to TRBJ2-7; no clear D gene. The germline CDR1 and CDR2 sequences are SGHRS and YFSETQ. The CDR3 is made up of 15 amino acids. Trimming pared 0 bases from V and 0 bases from J, leaving 10 bases between. Here the CDR3 DNA reads TGCGCCAGCAGCTTGGAAACGTCAAGCTCCTACGAGCAGTACTTC. The encoded protein is CASSLETSSSYEQYF.

V and J are TRBV19 and TRBJ1-1; 8 bases match TRBD1. This CDR3 is 17 amino acids long. Germline CDR1 LNHDA, CDR2 SQIVND (reference sequence). The ends lost 6 bases at V and 0 bases at J; junction bases unmatched: 12. CDR3 region: CASSRGTGNLMNTEAFF. The CDR3 region has the DNA TGTGCCAGTAGCCGCGGGACAGGTAATCTTATGAACACTGAAGCTTTCTTT. The whole variable domain, filled in from reference TRBV19 and TRBJ1-1, reads DGGITQSPKYLFRKEGQNVTLSCEQNLNHDAMYWYRQDPGQGLRLIYYSQIVNDFQKGDIAEGYSVSREKKESFPLTVTSAQKNPTAFYLCASSRGTGNLMNTEAFFGQGTRLTVV.

This clone was recorded only once. The chain carries TRBV5-1 and TRBJ1-1, with 7 nucleotides matching TRBD1. Germline CDR1 and CDR2: SGHRS and YFSETQ. V lost 2 bases and J lost 5; bases outside the gene matches: 6. The CDR3 has 14 amino acids. CDR3 DNA: TGCGCCAGCAGCTTACTAACAGGGGAAACTGAAGCTTTCTTT. Translation: CASSLLTGETEAFF.

The rearrangement links TRBV19 to TRBJ1-1, with D perhaps TRBD1 (6 bases). Germline V gene data show CDR1 as LNHDA and CDR2 as SQIVND (reference sequence). CDR3 size: 15 residues. Trimming cost V 4 bases and J 1 base, with 13 bases left between them. This CDR3 is CASSTGQPENTEAFF. The CDR3 DNA sequence: TGTGCCAGTAGTACCGGACAGCCAGAGAACACTGAAGCTTTCTTT.

V is TRBV5-4 and J is TRBJ1-2, with D maybe TRBD1 (5 bases). The CDR3 consists of 15 residues. Germline CDR1 is SGHNT and CDR2 is YYREEE (reference sequence). Trimming left V 2 bases short and J 2 bases short, with 13 bases between. This CDR3 is CASSFIVTGNYGYTF. In DNA, the CDR3 is TGTGCCAGCAGCTTCATCGTAACAGGAAACTATGGCTACACCTTC.

The chain employs TRBV7-9 and TRBJ2-4; TRBD1 matches 9 bases. Trimming at V came to 8 bases and at J to 7 bases, leaving 9 bases not matched to a gene. Germline assignment: CDR1 SEHNR and CDR2 FQNEAQ (reference sequence). The CDR3 is 14 residues long. The CDR3 DNA is TGTGCCAGCGCTATGAGTGGACAGGGGAACATTCAGTACTTC. Translated: CASAMSGQGNIQYF.

The table lists this clone with a few counts. This rearrangement joins TRBV9 to TRBJ1-1; D perhaps matches TRBD1 (5 bases). V was clipped by 4 bases and J by 4 bases, with 14 bases between them. The CDR3 contains 14 residues. The germline CDR1 and CDR2 sequences are SGDLS and YYNGEE. DNA of the CDR3: TGTGCCAGCAGCAGGGGACGAGGAGGCACTGAAGCTTTCTTT. It encodes CASSRGRGGTEAFF. The full variable domain, with the rest looked up from reference TRBV9 and TRBJ1-1, is DSGVTQTPKHLITATGQRVTLRCSPRSGDLSVYWYQQSLDQGLQFLIQYYNGEERAKGNILERFSAQQFPDLHSELNLSSLELGDSALYFCASSRGRGGTEAFFGQGTRLTVV.

This clone has only a few counts. V usage is TRBV30 and J usage is TRBJ1-4; D gene unclear. Germline V gene data show CDR1 as GTSNPN and CDR2 as SVGIG (reference sequence). V lost 0 bases, J lost 3 bases, and 5 bases lay in between. The CDR3 is 13 amino acids. In DNA, the CDR3 is TGTGCCTGGAGTGTGGGCTCTAATGAAAAACTGTTTTTT. It specifies CAWSVGSNEKLFF.

V is TRBV28 and J is TRBJ2-7; maybe TRBD1 (7 bases). CDR1 and CDR2 from the germline V gene are MDHEN and SYDVKM. The V end lost 6 bases, the J end lost 2 bases, and 23 bases lay between the germline ends. The CDR3 covers 17 residues. CDR3 nucleotides: TGTGCCAGCAGGGGGTGGGGGGACAGCCCCCTTACCTACGAGCAGTACTTC. Protein product: CASRGWGDSPLTYEQYF.

This chain connects TRBV28 to TRBJ1-6; TRBD1 matches at 7 bases. V trimming: 4 bases; J trimming: 5 bases; junction bases outside the gene matches: 5. This CDR3 contains 15 residues. The germline V gene encodes CDR1 MDHEN and CDR2 SYDVKM. The CDR3 sequence: CASSSGGFNNSPLHF. In DNA, the CDR3 is TGTGCCAGCAGTTCAGGGGGATTCAATAATTCACCCCTCCACTTT.

This chain joins TRBV28 and TRBJ2-7, with D possibly being TRBD1 or TRBD2 (6 bases each). The CDR3 is 15 amino acids. Germline CDR1 reads MDHEN; CDR2 reads SYDVKM. Trimming stripped 6 bases from V and 0 bases from J, with 15 bases between. The CDR3 coding sequence is TGTGCCAGCAGGGGCTGGGGGGACACCTCCTACGAGCAGTACTTC. Translating gives CASRGWGDTSYEQYF.

The gene calls are TRBV2 and TRBJ1-2; D uncertain. Germline values: CDR1 SNHLY, CDR2 FYNNEI. The ends were cut back, 4 bases at V and 8 bases at J, with 8 bases in the middle. This CDR3 is built from 11 residues. The CDR3 DNA sequence: TGTGCCAGCAGTGTTTTAGGGGGCTACACCTTC. This encodes CASSVLGGYTF.